The rows below give T cell receptor beta chains drawn from one sample of a study of CD8 T cells in Susac syndrome. In TCRdb, the immunoSEQ multiplex PCR reads were re-called with MiXCR into one record per CDR3 protein. The sample holds some 200,000 distinct CDR3 sequences, around 95% seen once. Sequencing used CD4+ T cells from PBMCs. Receptors originate from a human donor with Susac syndrome. Each CDR3 is given with its conserved first and last residue. Fields, in order: V gene, J gene, CDR3 protein.

TRBV18	TRBJ2-7	CASSPTDYEQYF
TRBV20-1	TRBJ2-1	CSARGSLAGEYNEQFF
TRBV30	TRBJ1-3	CAWNTGTAYTGNTIYF
TRBV18	TRBJ2-4	CASSATGNRNIQYF
TRBV29-1	TRBJ1-2	CSAGTGGRHGYTF
TRBV12-3/TRBV12-4	TRBJ2-7	CASSLVTGGRQYF
TRBV11-2	TRBJ2-1	CASSPGLAGGSNEQFF
TRBV12-3/TRBV12-4	TRBJ2-5	CASTLGTGFQETQYF
TRBV6-4	TRBJ1-5	CASSDSPGGKMEPQHF
TRBV6-5	TRBJ1-2	CASSGQGRAGYTF
TRBV3-1	TRBJ2-5	CASSQWQTQETQYF
TRBV29-1	TRBJ2-5	CSVEGLAGDQETQYF
TRBV30	TRBJ2-2	CAWRAGGPRRNTGELFF
TRBV29-1	TRBJ1-4	CSVQDPGEKLFF
TRBV5-1	TRBJ1-5	CASSTGQGAEAQHF
TRBV5-1	TRBJ1-1	CASSQGQVNTEAFF